This TCR beta chain was sequenced in a study of blood T cell repertoires in COVID-19. Study background: Spain, Italy and the United States supplied samples that represented acute and convalescent COVID-19.

Using immunoSEQ multiplex PCR, the repertoire was profiled, and TCRdb retains in-frame clones only, with some absent. Here the sample spans about 160,000 clones, roughly nine tenths being singletons. The length of the CDR3 is 14 residues. V lost 4 bases, J lost 0 bases, and 9 bases lay in between. CDR1 is SGDLS and CDR2 is YYNGEE in the germline V gene. This clonotype originated in a man aged 55 to 70 with active or convalescent COVID-19. V and J are TRBV9 and TRBJ2-3; a possible D gene is TRBD1 (5 bases). The sample taken for sequencing was peripheral blood. CDR3 DNA sequence: TGTGCCAGCAGCCCCAAGGGGAGCACAGATACGCAGTATTTT. Translation gives CASSPKGSTDTQYF.